One and the same sample provided the 2 T cell receptor beta chains below, sequenced in a study of neurological immune-mediated disorders. TCRdb independently ran MiXCR on the 5' RACE reads; one entry per CDR3 protein. The repertoire holds 70,000 or so distinct CDR3 sequences, approximately 3.4% seen once, with 4.5% to 6.5% in the top ten. The sequencing sample was made of PBMCs. These receptors were obtained from a woman between 45 and 60 years old with multiple sclerosis.

This clonotype was seen repeatedly, ten times or more. This chain connects TRBV6-5 to TRBJ1-1, with 8 positions matching TRBD1. The CDR3 is 15 amino acids. The V and J ends lost 7 bases and 5 bases, in that order; junction bases with no gene match: 12. Germline V gene sequence: CDR1 MNHEY, CDR2 SVGAGI. The DNA of the CDR3 is TGTGCCAGCACCGAAAGGACAGGGCTAGGGACTGAAGCTTTCTTT. This codes for CASTERTGLGTEAFF.

This clonotype was seen repeatedly, ten times or more. J is TRBJ1-5 and V is TRBV20-1, with D maybe TRBD1 (5 bases). Germline V gene sequence: CDR1 DFQATT, CDR2 SNEGSKA (reference sequence). This CDR3 has 15 amino acids. Trimming took 2 bases from V and 0 from J, leaving 11 bases between them. In DNA, the CDR3 is TGCAGTGCTAGATCGACAGCATATAGCAATCAGCCCCAGCATTTT. As protein: CSARSTAYSNQPQHF.